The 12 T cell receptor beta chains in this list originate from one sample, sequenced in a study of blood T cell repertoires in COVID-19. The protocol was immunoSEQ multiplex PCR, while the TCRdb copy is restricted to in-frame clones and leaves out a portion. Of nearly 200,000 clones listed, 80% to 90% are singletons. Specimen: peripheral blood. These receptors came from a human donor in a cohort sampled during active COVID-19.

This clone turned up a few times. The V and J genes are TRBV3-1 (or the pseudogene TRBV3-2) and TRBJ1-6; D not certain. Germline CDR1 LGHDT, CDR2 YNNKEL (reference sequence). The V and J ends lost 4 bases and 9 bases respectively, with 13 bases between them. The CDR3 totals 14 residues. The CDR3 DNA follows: TGTGCCAGCAGCCTACAAGGAGTGCCTTCACCCCTCCACTTT. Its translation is CASSLQGVPSPLHF.

As DNA, the CDR3 is TGTGCCAGCAGCGTCGCACTAGCGGGGGCCTACAATGAGCAGTTCTTC. This translates into CASSVALAGAYNEQFF. The rearrangement joins TRBV11-1 to TRBJ2-1, with 11 bases that match TRBD2. Germline V gene lookup returns CDR1 SGHAT and CDR2 FQDESV (reference sequence). The V and J ends lost 5 bases and 2 bases, in that order; junction bases with no gene match: 5. The length of the CDR3 is 16 residues.

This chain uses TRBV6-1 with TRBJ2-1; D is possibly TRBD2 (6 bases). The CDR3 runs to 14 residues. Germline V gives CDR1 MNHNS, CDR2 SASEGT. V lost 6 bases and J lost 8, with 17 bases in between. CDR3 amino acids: CASRETGSFDEQFF. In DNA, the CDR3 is TGTGCCAGCAGGGAAACCGGGAGTTTCGATGAGCAGTTCTTC.

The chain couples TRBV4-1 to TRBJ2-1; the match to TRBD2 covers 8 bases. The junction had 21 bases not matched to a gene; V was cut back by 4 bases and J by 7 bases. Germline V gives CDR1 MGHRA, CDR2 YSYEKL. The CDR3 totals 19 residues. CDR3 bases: TGCGCCAGCAGCCCCACCCCAGGTATCCCGGGGGGGCACCGTAATGAGCAGTTCTTC. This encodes CASSPTPGIPGGHRNEQFF.

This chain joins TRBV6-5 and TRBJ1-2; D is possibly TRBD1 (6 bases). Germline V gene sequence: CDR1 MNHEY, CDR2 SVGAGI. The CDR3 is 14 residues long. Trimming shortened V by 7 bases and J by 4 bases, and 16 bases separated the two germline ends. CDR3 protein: CASTSTGNPYGYTF. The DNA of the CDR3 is TGTGCCAGCACCTCGACAGGAAATCCCTATGGCTACACCTTC.

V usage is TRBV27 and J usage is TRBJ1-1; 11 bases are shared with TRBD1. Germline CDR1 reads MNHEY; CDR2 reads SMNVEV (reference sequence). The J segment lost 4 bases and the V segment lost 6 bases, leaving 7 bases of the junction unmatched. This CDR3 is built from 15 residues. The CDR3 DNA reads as TGTGCCAGCAGGATTGGAGGGACAGGGGGCACTGAAGCTTTCTTT. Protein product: CASRIGGTGGTEAFF.

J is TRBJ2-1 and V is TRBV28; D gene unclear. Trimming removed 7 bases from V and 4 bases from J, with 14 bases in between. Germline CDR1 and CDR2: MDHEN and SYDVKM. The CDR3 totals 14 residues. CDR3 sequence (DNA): TGTGCCAGCAAACGGATTTGGGCATACAATGAGCAGTTCTTC. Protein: CASKRIWAYNEQFF.

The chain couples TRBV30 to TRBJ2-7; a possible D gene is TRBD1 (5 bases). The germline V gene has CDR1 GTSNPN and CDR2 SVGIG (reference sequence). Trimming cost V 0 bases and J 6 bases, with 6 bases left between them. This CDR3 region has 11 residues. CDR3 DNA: TGTGCCTGGAGTGTAGGGGCCGAGCAGTACTTC. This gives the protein CAWSVGAEQYF.

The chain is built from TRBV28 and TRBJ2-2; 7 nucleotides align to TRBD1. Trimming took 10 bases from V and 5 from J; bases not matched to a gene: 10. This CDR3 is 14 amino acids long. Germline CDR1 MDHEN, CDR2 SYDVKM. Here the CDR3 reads CATLIGGATGELFF. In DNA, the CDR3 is TGTGCCACCTTAATAGGGGGCGCTACCGGGGAGCTGTTTTTT.

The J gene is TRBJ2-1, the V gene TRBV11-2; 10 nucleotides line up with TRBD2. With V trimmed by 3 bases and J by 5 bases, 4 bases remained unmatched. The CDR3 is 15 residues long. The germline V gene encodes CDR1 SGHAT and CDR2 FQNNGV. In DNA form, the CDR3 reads TGTGCCAGCAGCTTTACCGGGACTAGCGACAATGAGCAGTTCTTC. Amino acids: CASSFTGTSDNEQFF.

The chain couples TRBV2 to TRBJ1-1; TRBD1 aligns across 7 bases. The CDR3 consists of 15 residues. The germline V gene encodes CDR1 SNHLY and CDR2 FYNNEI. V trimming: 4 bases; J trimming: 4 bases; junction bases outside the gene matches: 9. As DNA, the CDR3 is TGTGCCAGCAGTGCGGGGGCAGGGGGAGTCACTGAAGCTTTCTTT. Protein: CASSAGAGGVTEAFF.

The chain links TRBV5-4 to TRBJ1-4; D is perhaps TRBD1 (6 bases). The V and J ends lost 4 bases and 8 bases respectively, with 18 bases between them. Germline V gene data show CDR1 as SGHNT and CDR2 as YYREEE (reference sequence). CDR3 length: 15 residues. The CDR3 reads CASSPGGGRQEKLFF. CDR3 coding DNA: TGTGCCAGCAGCCCGGGGGGCGGCCGCCAGGAAAAACTGTTTTTT. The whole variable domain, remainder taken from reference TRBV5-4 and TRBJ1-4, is ETGVTQSPTHLIKTRGQQVTLRCSSQSGHNTVSWYQQALGQGPQFIFQYYREEENGRGNFPPRFSGLQFPNYSSELNVNALELDDSALYLCASSPGGGRQEKLFFGSGTQLSVL.